This passage covers 27 T cell receptor beta chains from one sample sequenced in a study of shared clonotypes between healthy human individuals. Libraries were prepared by immunoSEQ multiplex PCR; TCRdb keeps only in-frame clonotypes and omits some of them. Found here are about 1,800,000 clones, approximately 95% of them singletons; the top ten hold less than 1.5%. Naive CD8 cells comprised CD45RO-negative, CCR7-positively selected cells, excluding terminally differentiated effector memory CD45RA+ cells. The source material was naive CD8+ T cells sorted from blood. The receptors come from a man younger than 35 in good health.

This rearrangement joins TRBV7-9 to TRBJ2-5, with D perhaps assigned TRBD1 or TRBD2 (5 bases each). The CDR3 spans 14 residues. Germline V gene lookup returns CDR1 SEHNR and CDR2 FQNEAQ (reference sequence). Between the trimmed V and J ends, which lost 5 bases and 5 bases, there was a span of 15 bases. The DNA for the CDR3 is TGTGCCAGCAGCCCCGGGACCTTGGCCGAGACCCAGTACTTC. Translating it yields CASSPGTLAETQYF.

This sequence joins TRBV5-6 and TRBJ2-7; possible D gene TRBD2, 5 bases. The CDR3 is 15 residues long. Germline lookup yields CDR1 SGHDT and CDR2 YYEEEE. Trimming took off 6 bases at V and 3 bases at J, with 19 bases between the two ends. The CDR3 loop is CASNEGGGGHYEQYF. CDR3 coding DNA: TGTGCCAGCAACGAAGGCGGCGGAGGTCACTACGAGCAGTACTTC.

The V call is TRBV6-1, the J call TRBJ1-1; D unresolved. The V end was cut by 2 bases, the J end by 3 bases, with 10 bases between. The CDR3 totals 14 residues. The germline gives CDR1 MNHNS, CDR2 SASEGT. The CDR3 region is CASSEIRGYTEAFF. CDR3 DNA: TGTGCCAGCAGTGAAATACGGGGTTACACTGAAGCTTTCTTT.

The CDR3: CATSRDRTGPPHNEQFF. The CDR3 nucleotides are TGTGCCACCAGCAGAGATCGGACAGGGCCCCCCCACAATGAGCAGTTCTTC. The chain carries TRBV15 and TRBJ2-1; 8 nucleotides align to TRBD1. After removal of 0 bases from V and 5 bases from J, the junction contained 9 bases not matched to a gene. The germline V gene has CDR1 LNHNV and CDR2 YYDKDF (reference sequence). The CDR3 runs to 17 residues.

The V call is TRBV5-6, the J call TRBJ2-7; D may be TRBD2 (6 bases). V gave up 4 bases and J gave up 7 bases, with 12 bases separating them. Germline loops: CDR1 SGHDT, CDR2 YYEEEE. CDR3 length: 12 residues. CDR3 region: CASSLVAGEQYF. In DNA form, the CDR3 reads TGTGCCAGCAGCCTGGTGGCGGGGGAGCAGTACTTC.

This clone was observed a single time. This rearrangement joins TRBV4-1 to TRBJ2-1; tentatively, D is TRBD1 (6 bases). The V end was cut by 0 bases, the J end by 1 base, with 13 bases between. The CDR3 has 17 amino acids. Per the germline V gene, CDR1 is MGHRA and CDR2 is YSYEKL. This CDR3 is CASSQEQDSLSYNEQFF. The CDR3 nucleotides read TGCGCCAGCAGCCAAGAACAGGACAGCCTGTCCTACAATGAGCAGTTCTTC.

The gene calls are TRBV4-1 and TRBJ2-2, with D uncertain. Per the germline V gene, CDR1 is MGHRA and CDR2 is YSYEKL. V lost 5 bases and J 3 bases, leaving 7 bases between the germline ends. The CDR3 length is 13 residues. CDR3 region: CASSYRDTGELFF. The CDR3 DNA is TGCGCCAGCAGCTACCGGGACACCGGGGAGCTGTTTTTT.

This chain uses TRBV30 with TRBJ2-2, with 12 positions matching TRBD2. The CDR3 extends over 20 amino acids. CDR1 is GTSNPN, CDR2 SVGIG, per germline (reference sequence). Trimming removed 4 bases from V and 5 bases from J; junction bases left unmatched: 20. CDR3 sequence: CAWTSVRASGRALLTGELFF. CDR3 DNA: TGTGCCTGGACCTCAGTTAGGGCTAGCGGGAGGGCCCTCTTGACCGGGGAGCTGTTTTTT.

The CDR3 loop reads CAWSLGTGQGAFF. The CDR3 DNA sequence: TGTGCCTGGAGCCTTGGGACAGGCCAAGGAGCTTTCTTT. This sequence joins TRBV30 and TRBJ1-1; 8 bases fit TRBD1. Per the germline V gene, CDR1 is GTSNPN and CDR2 is SVGIG (reference sequence). The CDR3 runs 13 residues. Losses at the gene ends were 3 bases for V and 10 bases for J; bases not matched to a gene: 10.

The chain combines TRBV28 with TRBJ2-7; tentative D call: TRBD2 (6 bases). Per germline, CDR1 MDHEN and CDR2 SYDVKM. Between the trimmed V and J ends, which lost 3 bases and 6 bases, there was a span of 24 bases. CDR3 length equals 17 residues. The CDR3 loop is CASSFLLGRGTPGEQYF. The CDR3 bases are TGTGCCAGCAGTTTCCTTCTGGGCCGGGGGACCCCCGGCGAGCAGTACTTC.

The chain combines TRBV27 with TRBJ2-7, with 7 bases fitting TRBD2. The CDR3 totals 12 residues. Germline CDR1 MNHEY, CDR2 SMNVEV (reference sequence). V was clipped by 8 bases and J by 0 bases; unmatched bases: 1. CDR3 DNA: TGTGCCAGCGGGAGGGGCTCCTACGAGCAGTACTTC. Encoded protein: CASGRGSYEQYF.

The chain employs TRBV7-9 and TRBJ2-5; D may correspond to TRBD1 or TRBD2 (6 bases each). The V end lost 4 bases, the J end lost 2 bases, and 14 bases lay between the germline ends. CDR3 length: 15 amino acids. CDR1 and CDR2 (germline): SEHNR, FQNEAQ (reference sequence). In nucleotides, the CDR3 is TGTGCCAGCAGCTCCGTGGAGGGGGGACAAGAGACCCAGTACTTC. Amino acids: CASSSVEGGQETQYF.

Here the CDR3 reads CASNLPPGTSGCSYEQYF. The CDR3 DNA sequence: TGTGCCAGCAACCTCCCCCCCGGGACTAGCGGTTGCTCCTACGAGCAGTACTTC. This chain links TRBV6-4 with TRBJ2-7, with TRBD2 identical over 11 bases. The CDR3 runs 18 residues. V lost 7 bases, J lost 0 bases, and 14 bases stayed unmatched. Germline V lookup: CDR1 MRHNA, CDR2 SNTAGT.

The chain uses TRBV4-3 and TRBJ2-2; 11 bases line up with TRBD2. Germline V CDR1 and CDR2: LGHNA, YSLEER. The V and J ends lost 3 bases and 0 bases, in that order; junction bases with no gene match: 9. This CDR3 region has 19 residues. The CDR3 sequence: CASSQEMTSGTTNTGELFF. CDR3 nucleotide sequence: TGCGCCAGCAGCCAGGAAATGACTAGCGGGACCACGAACACCGGGGAGCTGTTTTTT.

The rearrangement joins TRBV6-6 to TRBJ1-1; weak D call: TRBD1 (6 bases). The germline V and J ends were trimmed by 2 bases and 8 bases, with 12 bases remaining between them. CDR3 length: 13 amino acids. The germline V gene encodes CDR1 MNHNY and CDR2 SVGAGI (reference sequence). Here the CDR3 reads CASSYLVTGEAFF. CDR3 DNA sequence: TGTGCCAGCAGTTACCTAGTGACAGGAGAAGCTTTCTTT.

The chain uses TRBV27 and TRBJ2-7; D unclear. CDR1 is MNHEY and CDR2 is SMNVEV in the germline V gene (reference sequence). This CDR3 has 10 amino acids. The V gene lost 10 bases and the J gene lost 4 bases, with 8 bases spanning the gap. The CDR3 DNA reads TGTGCCACCGGCGAGTACGAGCAGTACTTC. It encodes CATGEYEQYF.

The chain is built from TRBV21-1 and TRBJ2-7; the D call of TRBD2 is as the table states it, not checked on the DNA. TRBV21-1 counts as a pseudogene. The CDR3 length is 16 residues. The CDR3 here is CASSKGSTSRPYEQYF. The CDR3 DNA sequence: TGTGCCAGCAGCAAAGGAAGCACTAGTCGACCCTACGAGCAGTACTTC.

The genes are TRBV5-6 and TRBJ1-2; D perhaps matches TRBD1 (6 bases). CDR1 SGHDT and CDR2 YYEEEE come from the germline V gene. Trimming shortened V by 1 base and J by 6 bases, and 25 bases separated the two germline ends. The CDR3 has 18 amino acids. This CDR3 reads CASSLLPHSTGFEDGYTF. CDR3 nucleotides: TGTGCCAGCAGCTTGTTGCCCCATTCAACAGGGTTCGAGGATGGCTACACCTTC. The whole variable domain, remainder taken from reference TRBV5-6 and TRBJ1-2, is DAGVTQSPTHLIKTRGQQVTLRCSPKSGHDTVSWYQQALGQGPQFIFQYYEEEERQRGNFPDRFSGHQFPNYSSELNVNALLLGDSALYLCASSLLPHSTGFEDGYTFGSGTRLTVV.

The genes are TRBV6-1 and TRBJ2-4, with 7 bases matching TRBD1. Germline V gene data show CDR1 as MNHNS and CDR2 as SASEGT. This CDR3 is 15 amino acids long. V was pared by 8 bases and J by 6 bases, with 13 bases of the junction left unmatched. The CDR3 DNA reads as TGTGCCAGCGGTCCGACAGGGACGGGTGGAAACATTCAGTACTTC. It is translated as CASGPTGTGGNIQYF.

The chain uses TRBV10-2 and TRBJ2-2; 13 bases are a match to TRBD2. The V segment lost 7 bases and the J segment 4 bases; nucleotides outside the gene matches: 6. The CDR3 covers 16 residues. Germline V CDR1 and CDR2: WSHSY, SAAADI. The CDR3 DNA reads TGCGCCAGCACCGCAACTAGCGGGGGGGCCACCGGGGAGCTGTTTTTT. Its translation: CASTATSGGATGELFF.

The V gene is TRBV27, the J gene TRBJ1-3; tentative D call: TRBD1 (5 bases). V shed 0 bases and J shed 4 bases, with 10 bases lying between them. CDR1 and CDR2 (germline): MNHEY, SMNVEV (reference sequence). The CDR3 is 15 residues long. CDR3 nucleotides: TGTGCCAGCAGTTTATCATCCAGGGAGGGAAACACCATATATTTT. Residues: CASSLSSREGNTIYF.

This clone was picked up one time. The same CDR3 arises from other DNA sequences in this sample as well. The V gene is TRBV7-8, the J gene TRBJ2-7; the match to TRBD2 covers 11 bases. Germline CDR1 reads SGHVS; CDR2 reads FQNEAQ. The trim removed 5 bases at V and 3 bases at J, leaving 6 bases unmatched. The CDR3 loop spans 15 amino acids. CDR3 sequence: CASSPGTSGGYEQYF. For the CDR3, the DNA is TGTGCCAGCAGCCCCGGGACTAGCGGAGGCTACGAGCAGTACTTC. Drawing the rest from reference TRBV7-8 and TRBJ2-7, the complete variable domain is GAGVSQSPRYKVAKRGQDVALRCDPISGHVSLFWYQQALGQGPEFLTYFQNEAQLDKSGLPSDRFFAERPEGSVSTLKIQRTQQEDSAVYLCASSPGTSGGYEQYFGPGTRLTVT.

The V call is TRBV5-1, the J call TRBJ2-7, with 9 bases fitting TRBD2. The germline gives CDR1 SGHRS, CDR2 YFSETQ. Losses at the gene ends were 1 base for V and 6 bases for J; bases not matched to a gene: 11. The CDR3 contains 16 residues. The CDR3 here is CASSLMVAGVRIEQYF. CDR3 coding DNA: TGCGCCAGCAGCTTGATGGTAGCGGGAGTAAGAATCGAGCAGTACTTC.

The chain has TRBV25-1 and TRBJ2-4, with D perhaps given as TRBD1 or TRBD2 (6 bases each). V was clipped by 7 bases and J by 8 bases, with 12 bases between them. The germline V gene encodes CDR1 MGHDK and CDR2 SYGVNS. This CDR3 region has 12 residues. CDR3 bases: TGTGCCAGCACGGGGGCCGGGTACATTCAGTACTTC. As protein: CASTGAGYIQYF.

Only one count was recorded for this clone. J is TRBJ2-7 and V is TRBV7-8; 9 nucleotides match TRBD1. V was clipped by 3 bases and J by 4 bases; unmatched bases: 4. Looked up from germline, CDR1 is SGHVS and CDR2 is FQNEAQ. This CDR3 is built from 14 residues. DNA for the CDR3: TGTGCCAGCAGCTTTATAGGGACAGGGTACGAGCAGTACTTC. Translated, it gives CASSFIGTGYEQYF.

Here the CDR3 DNA reads TGTGCCAGCAGTGGTTGGGGGGCTGAAGCTTTCTTT. Residues: CASSGWGAEAFF. V is TRBV6-1 and J is TRBJ1-1, with D tentatively TRBD1 (5 bases). V was shortened by 4 bases and J by 6 bases, with 9 bases between the two germline ends. CDR1 is MNHNS and CDR2 is SASEGT in the germline V gene. This CDR3 has 12 residues.

The V and J genes are TRBV11-2 and TRBJ2-3; TRBD2 aligns across 12 bases. CDR1 and CDR2 from the germline V gene are SGHAT and FQNNGV. V lost 4 bases, J lost 4 bases, and 6 bases stayed unmatched. This CDR3 region has 16 residues. As DNA, the CDR3 is TGTGCCAGCAGCTCTCTAGCGGGAGGGCCCCCAGATACGCAGTATTTT. Amino acid sequence: CASSSLAGGPPDTQYF.